This TCR beta chain was identified during a study of cytomegalovirus exposure and HLA in healthy donors. The CDR3 has 15 residues. From germline, CDR1 is SGHTA and CDR2 FQGNSA. Deletions cut 1 base from V and 6 bases from J, with 13 bases between. Primers included in the PCR were 60 Vbeta and 13 Jbeta primers. Method: immunoSEQ multiplex PCR; TCRdb's copy keeps in-frame clones and lacks some. Of 30,000 to 40,000 clones detected, less than 85% appear once; the ten largest clones hold about 10%. Of note for this clone: Its specificity is not known.

Broader study findings: A prior analysis recorded that most TCR beta V segments were productive about 87% or about 30% of the time. Among the most significant clusters, several appeared linked to common viral pathogens in a later analysis. Later analysis found that TCR beta chains associated with HLA were more clonally expanded than other, equally common chains. TCR beta sequences reportedly predicted the HLA-A and HLA-B alleles of most subjects accurately.

The V call is TRBV7-2, the J call TRBJ1-5; TRBD1 is a possible D gene (5 bases). Sequencing used PBMCs. The receptor's source is a woman younger than 30 in good health and CMV-seropositive. CDR3 in amino acids: CASSLGRGGSQPQHF. The CDR3 bases are TGTGCCAGCAGCTTAGGGAGGGGAGGGTCTCAGCCCCAGCATTTT.